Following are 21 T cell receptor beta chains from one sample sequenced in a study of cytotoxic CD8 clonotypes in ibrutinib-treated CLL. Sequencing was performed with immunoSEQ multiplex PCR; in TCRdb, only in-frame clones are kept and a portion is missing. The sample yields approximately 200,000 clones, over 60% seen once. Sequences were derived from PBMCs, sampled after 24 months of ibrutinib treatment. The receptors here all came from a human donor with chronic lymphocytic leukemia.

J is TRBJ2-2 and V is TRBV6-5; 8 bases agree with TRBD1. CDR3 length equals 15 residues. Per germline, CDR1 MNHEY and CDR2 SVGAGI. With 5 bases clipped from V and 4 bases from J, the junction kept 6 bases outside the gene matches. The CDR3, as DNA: TGTGCCAGCAGTAGGACAGGGTGGAGCACCGGGGAGCTGTTTTTT. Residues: CASSRTGWSTGELFF.

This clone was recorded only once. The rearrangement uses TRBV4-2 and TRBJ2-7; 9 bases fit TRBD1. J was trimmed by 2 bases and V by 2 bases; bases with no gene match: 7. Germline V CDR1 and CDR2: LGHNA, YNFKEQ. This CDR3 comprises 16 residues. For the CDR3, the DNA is TGTGCCAGCAGCCAAAAACCCGGGACAGGGACCTACGAGCAGTACTTC. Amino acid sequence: CASSQKPGTGTYEQYF.

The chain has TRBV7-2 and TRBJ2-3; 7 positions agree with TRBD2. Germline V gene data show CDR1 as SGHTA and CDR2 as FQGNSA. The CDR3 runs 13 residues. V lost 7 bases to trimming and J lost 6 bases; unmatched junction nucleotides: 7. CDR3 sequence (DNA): TGTGCCAGCACCTCGGCCGGGGGGGATACGCAGTATTTT. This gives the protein CASTSAGGDTQYF.

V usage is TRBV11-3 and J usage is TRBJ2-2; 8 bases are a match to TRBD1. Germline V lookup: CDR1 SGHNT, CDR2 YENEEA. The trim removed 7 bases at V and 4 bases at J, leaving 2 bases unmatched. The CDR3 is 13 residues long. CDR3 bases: TGTGCCAGCACAGGGGGCAGCACCGGGGAGCTGTTTTTT. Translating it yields CASTGGSTGELFF.

The CDR3, as DNA: TGTGCCAGCATCTCCAGGGTCACCGGGGAGCTGTTTTTT. As protein: CASISRVTGELFF. This rearrangement joins TRBV27 to TRBJ2-2; perhaps TRBD1 as D (5 bases). CDR1 MNHEY and CDR2 SMNVEV come from the germline V gene (reference sequence). The V and J ends lost 7 bases and 4 bases respectively, with 10 bases between them. This CDR3 spans 13 amino acids.

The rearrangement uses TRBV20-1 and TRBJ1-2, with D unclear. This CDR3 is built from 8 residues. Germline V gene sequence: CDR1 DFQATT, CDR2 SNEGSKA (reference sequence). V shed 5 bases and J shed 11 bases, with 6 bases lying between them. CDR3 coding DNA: TGCAGTGCTGGGTTGTACACCTTC. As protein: CSAGLYTF.

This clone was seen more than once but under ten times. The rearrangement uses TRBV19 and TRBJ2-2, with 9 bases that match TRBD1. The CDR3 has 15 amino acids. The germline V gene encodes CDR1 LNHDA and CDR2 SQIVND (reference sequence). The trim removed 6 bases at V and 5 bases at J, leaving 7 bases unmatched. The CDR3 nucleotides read TGTGCCAGTAGGGCGGACAGGGGATTGACCGGGGAGCTGTTTTTT. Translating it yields CASRADRGLTGELFF.

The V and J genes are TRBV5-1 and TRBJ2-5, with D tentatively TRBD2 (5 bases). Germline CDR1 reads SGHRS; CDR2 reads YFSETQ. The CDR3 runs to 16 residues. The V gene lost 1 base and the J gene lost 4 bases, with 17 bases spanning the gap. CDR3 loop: CASSLLDRGLGETQYF. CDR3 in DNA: TGCGCCAGCAGCTTGCTAGATCGGGGTTTGGGAGAGACCCAGTACTTC. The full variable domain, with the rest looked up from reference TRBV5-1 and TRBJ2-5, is KAGVTQTPRYLIKTRGQQVTLSCSPISGHRSVSWYQQTPGQGLQFLFEYFSETQRNKGNFPGRFSGRQFSNSRSEMNVSTLELGDSALYLCASSLLDRGLGETQYFGPGTRLLVL.

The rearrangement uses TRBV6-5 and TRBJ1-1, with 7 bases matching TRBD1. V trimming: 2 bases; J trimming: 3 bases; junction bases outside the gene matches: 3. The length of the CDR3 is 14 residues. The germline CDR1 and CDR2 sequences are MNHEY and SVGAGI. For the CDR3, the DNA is TGTGCCAGCAGTTACATTGACAGGGACACTGAAGCTTTCTTT. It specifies CASSYIDRDTEAFF.

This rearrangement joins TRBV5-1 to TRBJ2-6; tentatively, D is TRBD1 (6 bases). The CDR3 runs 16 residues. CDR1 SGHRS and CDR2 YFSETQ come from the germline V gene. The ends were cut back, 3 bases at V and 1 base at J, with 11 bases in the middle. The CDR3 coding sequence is TGCGCCAGCAGCTCCATTACAGGGTCTGGGGCCAACGTCCTGACTTTC. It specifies CASSSITGSGANVLTF.

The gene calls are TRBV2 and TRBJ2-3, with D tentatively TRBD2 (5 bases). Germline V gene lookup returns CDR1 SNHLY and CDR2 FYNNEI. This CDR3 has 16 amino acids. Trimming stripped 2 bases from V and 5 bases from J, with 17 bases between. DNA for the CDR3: TGTGCCAGCAGTGAATGGGAGCCATTAAGGATAGATACGCAGTATTTT. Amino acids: CASSEWEPLRIDTQYF.

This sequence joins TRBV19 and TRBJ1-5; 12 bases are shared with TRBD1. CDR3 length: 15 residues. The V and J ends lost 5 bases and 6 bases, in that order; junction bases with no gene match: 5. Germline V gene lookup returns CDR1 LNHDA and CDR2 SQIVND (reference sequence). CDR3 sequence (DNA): TGTGCCAGTAGTGCGGGGACAGGGGGCGGTCAGCCCCAGCATTTT. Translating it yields CASSAGTGGGQPQHF.

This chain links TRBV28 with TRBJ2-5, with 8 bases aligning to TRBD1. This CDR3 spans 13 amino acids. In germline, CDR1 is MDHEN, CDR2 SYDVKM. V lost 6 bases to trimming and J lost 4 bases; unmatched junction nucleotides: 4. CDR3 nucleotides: TGTGCCAGCAGAGGACAGGGTGTAGAGACCCAGTACTTC. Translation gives CASRGQGVETQYF.

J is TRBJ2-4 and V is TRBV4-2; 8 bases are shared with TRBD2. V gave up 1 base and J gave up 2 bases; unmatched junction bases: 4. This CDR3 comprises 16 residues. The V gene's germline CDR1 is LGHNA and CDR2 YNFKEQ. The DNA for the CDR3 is TGTGCCAGCAGCCAAGTGCTAGCGGGCTCCAAAAACATTCAGTACTTC. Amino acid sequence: CASSQVLAGSKNIQYF.

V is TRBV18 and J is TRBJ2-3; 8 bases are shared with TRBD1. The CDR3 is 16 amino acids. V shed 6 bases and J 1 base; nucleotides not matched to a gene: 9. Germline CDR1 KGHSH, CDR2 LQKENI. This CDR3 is CASSPTTGDGTDTQYF. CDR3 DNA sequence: TGTGCCAGCTCCCCCACGACAGGGGATGGCACAGATACGCAGTATTTT.

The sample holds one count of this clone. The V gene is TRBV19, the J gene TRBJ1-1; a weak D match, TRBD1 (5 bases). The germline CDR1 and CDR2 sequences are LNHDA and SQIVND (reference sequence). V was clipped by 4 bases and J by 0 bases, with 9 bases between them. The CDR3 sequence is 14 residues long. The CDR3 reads CASSRLRVNTEAFF. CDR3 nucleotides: TGTGCCAGTAGTAGGCTCAGGGTGAACACTGAAGCTTTCTTT.

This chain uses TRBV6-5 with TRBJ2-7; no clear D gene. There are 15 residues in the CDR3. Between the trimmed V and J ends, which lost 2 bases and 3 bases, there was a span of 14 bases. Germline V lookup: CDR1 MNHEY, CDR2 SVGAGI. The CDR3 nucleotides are TGTGCCAGCAGTTACGAGAGACATGCAGGCTACGAGCAGTACTTC. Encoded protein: CASSYERHAGYEQYF.

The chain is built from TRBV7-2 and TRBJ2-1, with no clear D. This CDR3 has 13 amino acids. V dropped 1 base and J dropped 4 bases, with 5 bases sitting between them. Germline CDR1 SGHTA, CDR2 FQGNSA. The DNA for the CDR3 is TGTGCCAGCAGCTTAGAGGTGTACAATGAGCAGTTCTTC. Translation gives CASSLEVYNEQFF.

The CDR3 DNA sequence: TGTGCCAGCAGTGTTGGGGACAGGGAAACCGGGGAGCTGTTTTTT. Translating gives CASSVGDRETGELFF. The chain employs TRBV25-1 and TRBJ2-2; 9 bases agree with TRBD1. Trimming at V came to 4 bases and at J to 5 bases, leaving 5 bases not matched to a gene. The length of the CDR3 is 15 residues. Per the germline V gene, CDR1 is MGHDK and CDR2 is SYGVNS.

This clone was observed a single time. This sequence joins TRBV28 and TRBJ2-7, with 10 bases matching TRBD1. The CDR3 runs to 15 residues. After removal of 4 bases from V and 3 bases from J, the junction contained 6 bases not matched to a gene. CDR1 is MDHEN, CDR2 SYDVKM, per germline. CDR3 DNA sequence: TGTGCCAGCAGTTACGGACAGGGGGACATCTACGAGCAGTACTTC. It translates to CASSYGQGDIYEQYF.

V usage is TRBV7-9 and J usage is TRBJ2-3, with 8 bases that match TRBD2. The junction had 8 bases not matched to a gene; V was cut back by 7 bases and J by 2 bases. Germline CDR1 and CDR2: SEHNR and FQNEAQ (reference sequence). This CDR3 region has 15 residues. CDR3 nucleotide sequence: TGTGCCAGCAACAAAGCGGGAGCAGCCACAGATACGCAGTATTTT. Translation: CASNKAGAATDTQYF.